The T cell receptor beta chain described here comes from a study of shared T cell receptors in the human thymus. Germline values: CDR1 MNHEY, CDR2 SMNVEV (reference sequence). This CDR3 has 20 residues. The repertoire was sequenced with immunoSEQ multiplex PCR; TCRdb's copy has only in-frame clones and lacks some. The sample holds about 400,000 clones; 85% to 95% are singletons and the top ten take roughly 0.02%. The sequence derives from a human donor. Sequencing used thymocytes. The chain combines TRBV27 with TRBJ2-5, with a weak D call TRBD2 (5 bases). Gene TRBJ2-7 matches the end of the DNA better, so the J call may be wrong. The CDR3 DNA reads TGTGCCAGCAGTTCCATCCTGGAGCAGCCACAGCGGAGGACCCCGCTCGAGCAGTACTTC. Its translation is CASSSILEQPQRRTPLEQYF.